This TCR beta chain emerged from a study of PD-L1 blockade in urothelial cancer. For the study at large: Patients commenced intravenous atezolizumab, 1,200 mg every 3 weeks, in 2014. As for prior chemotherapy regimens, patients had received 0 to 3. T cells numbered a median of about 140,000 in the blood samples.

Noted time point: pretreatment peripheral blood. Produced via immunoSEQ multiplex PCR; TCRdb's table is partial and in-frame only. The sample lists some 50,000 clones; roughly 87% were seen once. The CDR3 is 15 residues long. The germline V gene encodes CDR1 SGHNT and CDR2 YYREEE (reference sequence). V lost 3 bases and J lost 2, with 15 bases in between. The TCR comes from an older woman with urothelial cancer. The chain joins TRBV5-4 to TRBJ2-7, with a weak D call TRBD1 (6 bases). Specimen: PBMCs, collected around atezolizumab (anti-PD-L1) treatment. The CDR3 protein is CASSYGTRSPYEQYF. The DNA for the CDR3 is TGTGCCAGCAGCTACGGGACACGGAGCCCCTACGAGCAGTACTTC.